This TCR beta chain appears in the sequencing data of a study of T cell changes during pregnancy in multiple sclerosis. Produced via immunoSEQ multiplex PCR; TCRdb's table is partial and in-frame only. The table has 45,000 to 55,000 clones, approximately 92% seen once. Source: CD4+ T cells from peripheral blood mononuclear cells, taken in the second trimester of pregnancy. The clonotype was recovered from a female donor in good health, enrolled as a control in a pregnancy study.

DNA for the CDR3: TGCGCCAGCAGCCCTAGCGGGAGGACAGATGGCGATACGCAGTATTTT. Translation: CASSPSGRTDGDTQYF. The chain employs TRBV5-1 and TRBJ2-3, with 11 bases identical to TRBD2. CDR3 length: 16 residues. After removal of 4 bases from V and 6 bases from J, the junction contained 10 bases not matched to a gene. Germline V lookup: CDR1 SGHRS, CDR2 YFSETQ.